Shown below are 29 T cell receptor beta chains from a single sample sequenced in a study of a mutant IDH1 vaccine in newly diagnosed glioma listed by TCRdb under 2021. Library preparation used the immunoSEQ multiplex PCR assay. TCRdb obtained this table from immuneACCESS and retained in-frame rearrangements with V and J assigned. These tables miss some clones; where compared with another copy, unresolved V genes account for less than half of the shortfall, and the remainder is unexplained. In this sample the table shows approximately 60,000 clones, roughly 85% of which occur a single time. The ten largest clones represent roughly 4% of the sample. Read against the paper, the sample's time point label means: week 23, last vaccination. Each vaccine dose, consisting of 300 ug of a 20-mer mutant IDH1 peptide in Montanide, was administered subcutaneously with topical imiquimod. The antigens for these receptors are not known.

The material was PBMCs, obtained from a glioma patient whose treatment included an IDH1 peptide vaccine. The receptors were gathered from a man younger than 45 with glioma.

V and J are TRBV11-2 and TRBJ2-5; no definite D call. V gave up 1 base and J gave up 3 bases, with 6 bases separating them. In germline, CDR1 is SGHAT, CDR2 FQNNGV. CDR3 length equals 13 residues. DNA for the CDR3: TGTGCCAGCAGCTTAGGTCCCGAAGAGACCCAGTACTTC. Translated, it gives CASSLGPEETQYF.

DNA of the CDR3: TGTGCCAGCAGCCGCGCTCTCGGTGTCACAGATACGCAGTATTTT. Encoded protein: CASSRALGVTDTQYF. This rearrangement joins TRBV9 to TRBJ2-3, with D unclear. The CDR3 has 15 amino acids. Germline V lookup: CDR1 SGDLS, CDR2 YYNGEE. The V end was cut by 4 bases, the J end by 2 bases, with 14 bases between.

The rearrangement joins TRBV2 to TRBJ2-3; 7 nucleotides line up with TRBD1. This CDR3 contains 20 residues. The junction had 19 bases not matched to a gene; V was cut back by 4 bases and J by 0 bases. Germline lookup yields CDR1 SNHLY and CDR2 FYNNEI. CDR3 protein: CASSALQGQTFFPSTDTQYF. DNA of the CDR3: TGTGCCAGCAGTGCCCTGCAGGGACAGACCTTCTTTCCTAGCACAGATACGCAGTATTTT.

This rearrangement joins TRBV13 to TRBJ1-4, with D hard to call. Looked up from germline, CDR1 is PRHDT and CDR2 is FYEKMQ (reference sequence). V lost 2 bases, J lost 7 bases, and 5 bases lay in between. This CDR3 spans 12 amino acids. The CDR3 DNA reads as TGTGCCAGCAGCTTATTAGGTGAAAAACTGTTTTTT. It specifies CASSLLGEKLFF. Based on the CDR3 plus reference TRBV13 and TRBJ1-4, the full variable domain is AAGVIQSPRHLIKEKRETATLKCYPIPRHDTVYWYQQGPGQDPQFLISFYEKMQSDKGSIPDRFSAQQFSDYHSELNMSSLELGDSALYFCASSLLGEKLFFGSGTQLSVL.

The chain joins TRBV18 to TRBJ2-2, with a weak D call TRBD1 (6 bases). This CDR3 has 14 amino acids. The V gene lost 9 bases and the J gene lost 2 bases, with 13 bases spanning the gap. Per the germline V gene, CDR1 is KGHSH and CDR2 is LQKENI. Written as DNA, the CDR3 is TGTGCCAGTACCGGGACAATAAACACCGGGGAGCTGTTTTTT. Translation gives CASTGTINTGELFF.

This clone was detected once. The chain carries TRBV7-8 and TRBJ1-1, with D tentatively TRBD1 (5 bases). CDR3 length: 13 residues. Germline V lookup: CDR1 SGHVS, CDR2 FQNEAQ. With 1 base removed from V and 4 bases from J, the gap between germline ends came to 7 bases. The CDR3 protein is CASSLEGVTEAFF. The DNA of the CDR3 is TGTGCCAGCAGCTTAGAAGGGGTCACTGAAGCTTTCTTT.

As DNA, the CDR3 is TGTGCCAGCAGCTCGATTGGGACTAGCGGGGACTTCACCCAAGAGACCCAGTACTTC. Its protein is CASSSIGTSGDFTQETQYF. This chain joins TRBV5-6 and TRBJ2-5; 13 positions agree with TRBD2. The germline V gene has CDR1 SGHDT and CDR2 YYEEEE. Unmatched junction bases numbered 12, after V lost 3 bases and J lost 1 base. This CDR3 region has 19 residues.

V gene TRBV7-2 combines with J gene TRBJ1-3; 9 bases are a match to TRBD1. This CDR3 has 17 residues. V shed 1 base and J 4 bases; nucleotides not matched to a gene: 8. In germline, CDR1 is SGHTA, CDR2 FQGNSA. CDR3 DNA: TGTGCCAGCAGCTTAGGACCGGGGACAGGGTTAGGAAACACCATATATTTT. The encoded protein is CASSLGPGTGLGNTIYF.

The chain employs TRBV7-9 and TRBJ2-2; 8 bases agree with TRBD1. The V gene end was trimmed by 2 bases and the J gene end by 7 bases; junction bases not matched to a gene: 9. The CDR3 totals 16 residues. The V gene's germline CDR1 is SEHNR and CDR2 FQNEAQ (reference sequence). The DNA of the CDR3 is TGTGCCAGCAGCTTACCTCGGCAGGGGGCGGTCGGGGAGCTGTTTTTT. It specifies CASSLPRQGAVGELFF.

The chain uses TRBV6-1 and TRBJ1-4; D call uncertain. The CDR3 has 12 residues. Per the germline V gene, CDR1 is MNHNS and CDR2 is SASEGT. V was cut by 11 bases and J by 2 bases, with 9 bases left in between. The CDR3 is CAAAYTNEKLFF. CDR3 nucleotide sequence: TGTGCCGCGGCCTATACTAATGAAAAACTGTTTTTT.

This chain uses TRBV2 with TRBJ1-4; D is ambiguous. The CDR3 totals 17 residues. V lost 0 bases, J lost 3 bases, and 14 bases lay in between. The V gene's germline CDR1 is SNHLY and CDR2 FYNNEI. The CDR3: CASSEARITAANEKLFF. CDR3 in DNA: TGTGCCAGCAGTGAAGCAAGGATTACGGCAGCTAATGAAAAACTGTTTTTT. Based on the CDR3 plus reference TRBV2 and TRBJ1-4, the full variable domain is EPEVTQTPSHQVTQMGQEVILRCVPISNHLYFYWYRQILGQKVEFLVSFYNNEISEKSEIFDDQFSVERPDGSNFTLKIRSTKLEDSAMYFCASSEARITAANEKLFFGSGTQLSVL.

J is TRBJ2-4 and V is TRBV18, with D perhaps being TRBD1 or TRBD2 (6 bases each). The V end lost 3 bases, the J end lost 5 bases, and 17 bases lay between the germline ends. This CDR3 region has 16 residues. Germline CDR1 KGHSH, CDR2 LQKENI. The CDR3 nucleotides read TGTGCCAGCTCACCGAGGGGGACTCTCTTCCAAAACATTCAGTACTTC. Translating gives CASSPRGTLFQNIQYF.

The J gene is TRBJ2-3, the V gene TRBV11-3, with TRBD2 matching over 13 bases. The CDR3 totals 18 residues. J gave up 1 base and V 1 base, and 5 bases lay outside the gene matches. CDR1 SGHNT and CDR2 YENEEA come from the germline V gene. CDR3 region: CASSLAPGLAGGTDTQYF. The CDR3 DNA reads TGTGCCAGCAGCTTAGCCCCCGGACTAGCGGGGGGCACAGATACGCAGTATTTT.

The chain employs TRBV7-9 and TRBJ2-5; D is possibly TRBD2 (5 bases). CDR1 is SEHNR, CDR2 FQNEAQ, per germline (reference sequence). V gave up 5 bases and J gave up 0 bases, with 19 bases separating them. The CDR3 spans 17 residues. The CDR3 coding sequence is TGTGCCAGCAGCAGCCCACTAACTAGGAGCTACCAAGAGACCCAGTACTTC. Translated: CASSSPLTRSYQETQYF.

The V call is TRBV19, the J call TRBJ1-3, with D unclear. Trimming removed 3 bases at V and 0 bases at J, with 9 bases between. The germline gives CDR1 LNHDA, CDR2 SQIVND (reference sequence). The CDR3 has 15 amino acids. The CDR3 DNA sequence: TGTGCCAGTAGTATTGGGTTTTACTCTGGAAACACCATATATTTT. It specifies CASSIGFYSGNTIYF.

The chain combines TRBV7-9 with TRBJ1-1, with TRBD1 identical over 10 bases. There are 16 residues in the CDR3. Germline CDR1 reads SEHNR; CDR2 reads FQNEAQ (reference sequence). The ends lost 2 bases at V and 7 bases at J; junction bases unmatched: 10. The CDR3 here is CASSLSRQGAIDEAFF. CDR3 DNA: TGTGCCAGCAGCTTATCTCGACAGGGGGCTATCGATGAAGCTTTCTTT.

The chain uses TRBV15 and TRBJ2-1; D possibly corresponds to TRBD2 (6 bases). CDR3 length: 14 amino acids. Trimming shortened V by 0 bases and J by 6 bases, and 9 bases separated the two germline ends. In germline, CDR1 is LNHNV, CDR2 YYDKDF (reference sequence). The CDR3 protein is CATSRDRRVNEQFF. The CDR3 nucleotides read TGTGCCACCAGCAGAGATAGGAGGGTCAATGAGCAGTTCTTC.

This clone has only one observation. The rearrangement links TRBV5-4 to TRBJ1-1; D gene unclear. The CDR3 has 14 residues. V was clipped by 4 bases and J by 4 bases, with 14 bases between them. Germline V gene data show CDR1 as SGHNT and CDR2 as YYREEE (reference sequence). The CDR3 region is CASSLSERITEAFF. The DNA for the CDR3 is TGTGCCAGCAGCCTTTCTGAGAGGATCACTGAAGCTTTCTTT.

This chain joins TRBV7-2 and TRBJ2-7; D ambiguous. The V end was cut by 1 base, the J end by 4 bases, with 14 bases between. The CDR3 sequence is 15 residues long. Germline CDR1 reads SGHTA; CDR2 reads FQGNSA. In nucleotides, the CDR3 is TGTGCCAGCAGCTTAGTCCTGACAATTGAATACGAGCAGTACTTC. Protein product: CASSLVLTIEYEQYF.

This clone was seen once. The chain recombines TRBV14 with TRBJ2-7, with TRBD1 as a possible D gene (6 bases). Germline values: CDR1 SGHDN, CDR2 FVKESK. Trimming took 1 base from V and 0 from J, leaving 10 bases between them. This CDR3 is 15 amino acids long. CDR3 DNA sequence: TGTGCCAGCAGCCAAGGAAGGGGGAACTCCTACGAGCAGTACTTC. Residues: CASSQGRGNSYEQYF. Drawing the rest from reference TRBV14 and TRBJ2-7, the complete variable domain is EAGVTQFPSHSVIEKGQTVTLRCDPISGHDNLYWYRRVMGKEIKFLLHFVKESKQDESGMPNNRFLAERTGGTYSTLKVQPAELEDSGVYFCASSQGRGNSYEQYFGPGTRLTVT.

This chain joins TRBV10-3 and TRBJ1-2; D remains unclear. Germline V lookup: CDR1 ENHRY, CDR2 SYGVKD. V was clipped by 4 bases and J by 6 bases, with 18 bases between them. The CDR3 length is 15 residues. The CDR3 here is CAISAMPPSVDGYTF. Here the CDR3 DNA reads TGTGCCATCAGTGCTATGCCTCCCAGTGTTGATGGCTACACCTTC.

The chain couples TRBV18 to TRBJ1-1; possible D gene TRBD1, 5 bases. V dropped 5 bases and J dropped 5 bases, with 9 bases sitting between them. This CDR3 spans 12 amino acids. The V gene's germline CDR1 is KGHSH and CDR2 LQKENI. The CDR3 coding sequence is TGTGCCAGCTCAGCAGGGATAACTGAAGCTTTCTTT. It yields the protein CASSAGITEAFF. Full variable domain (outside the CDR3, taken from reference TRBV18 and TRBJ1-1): NAGVMQNPRHLVRRRGQEARLRCSPMKGHSHVYWYRQLPEEGLKFMVYLQKENIIDESGMPKERFSAEFPKEGPSILRIQQVVRGDSAAYFCASSAGITEAFFGQGTRLTVV.

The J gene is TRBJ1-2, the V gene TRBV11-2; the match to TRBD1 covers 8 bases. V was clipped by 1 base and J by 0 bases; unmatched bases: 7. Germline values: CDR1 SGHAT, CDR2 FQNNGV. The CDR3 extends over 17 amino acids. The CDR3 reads CASSLGGQVTANYGYTF. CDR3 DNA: TGTGCCAGCAGCTTAGGGGGACAGGTTACAGCTAACTATGGCTACACCTTC.

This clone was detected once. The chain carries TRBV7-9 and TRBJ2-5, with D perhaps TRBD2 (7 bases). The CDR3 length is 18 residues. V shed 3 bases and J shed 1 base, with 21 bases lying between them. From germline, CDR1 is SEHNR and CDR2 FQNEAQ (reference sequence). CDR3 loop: CASSFPWGRGPSQETQYF. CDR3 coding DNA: TGTGCCAGCAGCTTTCCTTGGGGGCGGGGGCCTTCCCAAGAGACCCAGTACTTC.

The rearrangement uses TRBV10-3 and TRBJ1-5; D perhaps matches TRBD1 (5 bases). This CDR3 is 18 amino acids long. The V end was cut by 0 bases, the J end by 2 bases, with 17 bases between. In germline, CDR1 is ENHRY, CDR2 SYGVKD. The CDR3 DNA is TGTGCCATCAGTGAGTCGATCTCCATCCAAGGGGGCAATCAGCCCCAGCATTTT. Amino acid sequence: CAISESISIQGGNQPQHF.

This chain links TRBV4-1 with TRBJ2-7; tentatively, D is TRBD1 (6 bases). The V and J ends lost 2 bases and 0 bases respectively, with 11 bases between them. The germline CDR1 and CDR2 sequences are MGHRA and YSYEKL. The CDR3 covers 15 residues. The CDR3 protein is CASSQWDTYSYEQYF. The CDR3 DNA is TGCGCCAGCAGCCAATGGGACACCTACTCCTACGAGCAGTACTTC.

CDR3 region: CASSESPGDWAAGGYTF. The DNA for the CDR3 is TGCGCCAGCAGTGAGTCGCCAGGGGATTGGGCAGCTGGTGGCTACACCTTC. The chain uses TRBV10-2 and TRBJ1-2; D perhaps matches TRBD1 (6 bases). Trimming removed 0 bases from V and 7 bases from J, with 21 bases in between. The length of the CDR3 is 17 residues. Germline V gives CDR1 WSHSY, CDR2 SAAADI.

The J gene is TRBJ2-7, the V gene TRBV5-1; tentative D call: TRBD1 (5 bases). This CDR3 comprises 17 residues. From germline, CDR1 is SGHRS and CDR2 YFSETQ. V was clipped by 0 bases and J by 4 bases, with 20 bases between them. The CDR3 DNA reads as TGCGCCAGCAGCTTGGCACTCGACAGTCTAGGGATTTACGAGCAGTACTTC. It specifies CASSLALDSLGIYEQYF.

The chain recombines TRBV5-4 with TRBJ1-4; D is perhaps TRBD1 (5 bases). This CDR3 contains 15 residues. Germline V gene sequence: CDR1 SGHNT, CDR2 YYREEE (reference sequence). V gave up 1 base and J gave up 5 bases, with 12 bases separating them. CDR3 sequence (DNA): TGTGCCAGCAGCTTGTTCGACAGACAGAATGAAAAACTGTTTTTT. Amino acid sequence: CASSLFDRQNEKLFF.